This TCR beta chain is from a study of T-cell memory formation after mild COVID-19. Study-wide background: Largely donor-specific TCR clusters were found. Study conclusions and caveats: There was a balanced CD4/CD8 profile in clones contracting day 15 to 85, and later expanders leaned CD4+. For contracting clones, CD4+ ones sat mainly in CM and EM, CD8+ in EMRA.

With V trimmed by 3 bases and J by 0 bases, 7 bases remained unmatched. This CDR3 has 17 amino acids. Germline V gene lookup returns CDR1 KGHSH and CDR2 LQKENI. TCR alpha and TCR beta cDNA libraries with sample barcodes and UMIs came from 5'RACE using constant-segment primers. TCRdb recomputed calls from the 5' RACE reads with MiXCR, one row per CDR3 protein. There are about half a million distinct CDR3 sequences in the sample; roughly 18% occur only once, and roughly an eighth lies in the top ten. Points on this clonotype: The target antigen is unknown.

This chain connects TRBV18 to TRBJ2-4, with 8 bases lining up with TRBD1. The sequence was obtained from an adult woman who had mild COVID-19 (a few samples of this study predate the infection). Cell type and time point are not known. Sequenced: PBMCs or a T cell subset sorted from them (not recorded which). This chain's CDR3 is CASSPPAGQGAKNIQYF. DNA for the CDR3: TGTGCCAGCTCACCCCCTGCAGGACAGGGAGCCAAAAACATTCAGTACTTC.